The present TCR beta chain was sequenced within a study of vaccination and CD4 T cells after COVID-19. Study-level points and caveats: Going from approximately 21 to 38, median SARS-CoV-2-reactive clonotypes did not rise significantly.

TCRdb re-called the PCR reads with MiXCR, one entry per CDR3 protein. The data contain 20,000 or so distinct CDR3 sequences, roughly 64% of them seen just once; the ten biggest clones take up approximately 1.1%. Germline loops: CDR1 SGHVS, CDR2 FQNEAQ. The CDR3 totals 14 residues. Trimming took off 2 bases at V and 7 bases at J, with 14 bases between the two ends. A note on this clonotype: Its antigen remains unidentified.

The material sequenced was CD4+ T cells from blood, taken before SARS-CoV-2 vaccination. The chain has TRBV7-8 and TRBJ1-2; D call uncertain. The origin of this receptor is a human donor who had recovered from COVID-19. In nucleotides, the CDR3 is TGTGCCAGCAGCTTATGGGCAGTTTTTGGTGGCTACACCTTC. Translated, it gives CASSLWAVFGGYTF.